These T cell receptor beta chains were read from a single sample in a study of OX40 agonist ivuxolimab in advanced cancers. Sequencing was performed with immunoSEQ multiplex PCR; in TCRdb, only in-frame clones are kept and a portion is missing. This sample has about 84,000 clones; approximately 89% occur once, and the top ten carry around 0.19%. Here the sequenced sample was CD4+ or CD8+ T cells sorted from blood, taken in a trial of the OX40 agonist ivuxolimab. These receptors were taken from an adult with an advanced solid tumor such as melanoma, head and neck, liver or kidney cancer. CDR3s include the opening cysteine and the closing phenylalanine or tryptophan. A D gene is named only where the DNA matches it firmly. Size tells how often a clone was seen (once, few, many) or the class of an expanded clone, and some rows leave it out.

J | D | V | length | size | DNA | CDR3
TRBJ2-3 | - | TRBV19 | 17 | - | TGTGCCAGTAGTATAAGTAGACGGGCAGCGAACGGGGATACGCAGTATTTT | CASSISRRAANGDTQYF
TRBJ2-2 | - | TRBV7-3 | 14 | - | TGTGCCAGCAGCTCCAGGGTAAACACCGGGGAGCTGTTTTTT | CASSSRVNTGELFF
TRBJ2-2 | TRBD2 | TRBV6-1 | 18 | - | TGTGCCAGCAGTGAAGCGCGGCCAGCGGGGACGAACACCGGGGAGCTGTTTTTT | CASSEARPAGTNTGELFF
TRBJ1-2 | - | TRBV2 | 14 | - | TGTGCCAGTCTGTGGGCGGCGACGGACTATGGCTACACCTTC | CASLWAATDYGYTF
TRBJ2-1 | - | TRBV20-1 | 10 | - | TGCAGTGCTAGCGTCAGTGAGCAGTTCTTC | CSASVSEQFF
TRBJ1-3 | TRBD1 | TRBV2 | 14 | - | TGTGCCAGCAGCGGACAGGGGGCCGGAAACACCATATATTTT | CASSGQGAGNTIYF
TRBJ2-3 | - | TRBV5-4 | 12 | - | TGTGCCAGCAGCTTGGAAACAGATACGCAGTATTTT | CASSLETDTQYF
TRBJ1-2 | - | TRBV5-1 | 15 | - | TGCGCCAGCAGCCCGAGTGGGACACAATTCTATGGCTACACCTTC | CASSPSGTQFYGYTF
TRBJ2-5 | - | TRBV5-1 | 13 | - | TGCGCCAGCAGCTTGGGGACTCGAGAGACCCAGTACTTC | CASSLGTRETQYF
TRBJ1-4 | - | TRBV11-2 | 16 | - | TGTGCCAGCAGCTTAGTCCCCGGACAGTCTGGAGAAAAACTGTTTTTT | CASSLVPGQSGEKLFF
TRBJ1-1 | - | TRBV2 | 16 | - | TGTGCCAGCAGTGAAGCGCTGGGCAGGGTGAACACTGAAGCTTTCTTT | CASSEALGRVNTEAFF
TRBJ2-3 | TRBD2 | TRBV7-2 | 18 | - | TGTGCCAGCAGCTTAGGGGCCGGGACTAGCGGGAGCCCAGATACGCAGTATTTT | CASSLGAGTSGSPDTQYF
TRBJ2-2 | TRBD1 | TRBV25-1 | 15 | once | TGTGCCAGCAGTGAAGACAGGGAGAGCACCGGGGAGCTGTTTTTT | CASSEDRESTGELFF
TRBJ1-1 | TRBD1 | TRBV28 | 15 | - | TGTGCCAGCAGTGGCCACAGGGGGTTGGGCACTGAAGCTTTCTTT | CASSGHRGLGTEAFF
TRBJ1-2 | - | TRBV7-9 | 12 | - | TGTGCCAGCAGCTCAGTTTACTATGGCTACACCTTC | CASSSVYYGYTF
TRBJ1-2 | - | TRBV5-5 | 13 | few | TGTGCCAGCAGCGGACTGGACGGCGGAGGCTACACCTTC | CASSGLDGGGYTF
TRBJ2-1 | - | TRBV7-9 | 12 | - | TGTGCCAGCAGCTTAGCTGACAATGAGCAGTTCTTC | CASSLADNEQFF
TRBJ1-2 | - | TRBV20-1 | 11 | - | TGCAGTGCGAAGGGCTACTATGGCTACACCTTC | CSAKGYYGYTF
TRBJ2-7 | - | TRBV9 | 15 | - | TGTGCCAGCAGCGTAGATCAGGAGAACCCCTACGAGCAGTACTTC | CASSVDQENPYEQYF
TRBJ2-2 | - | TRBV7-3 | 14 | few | TGTGCCAGCAGCTTCATCGACAGCACCGGGGAGCTGTTTTTT | CASSFIDSTGELFF
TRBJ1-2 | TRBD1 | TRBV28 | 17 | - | TGTGCCAGCACCCCACCATGGAGAGGGGGCGCGTACTATGGCTACACCTTC | CASTPPWRGGAYYGYTF
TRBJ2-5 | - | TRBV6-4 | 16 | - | TGTGCCAGCAGTGAATCCGGGGAGGCACCAGTGGCGGCCCAGTACTTC | CASSESGEAPVAAQYF
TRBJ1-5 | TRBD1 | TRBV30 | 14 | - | TGTGCCTGGAGTGAGGGGACAGGGTATCAGCCCCAGCATTTT | CAWSEGTGYQPQHF
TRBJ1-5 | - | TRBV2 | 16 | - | TGTGCCAGCAGCCCGGGGACGGGGTTGAGCAATCAGCCCCAGCATTTT | CASSPGTGLSNQPQHF
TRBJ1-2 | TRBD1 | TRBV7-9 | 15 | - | TGTGCCAGCAGCAGCGGAGGGGGCGCTTTCTATGGCTACACCTTC | CASSSGGGAFYGYTF
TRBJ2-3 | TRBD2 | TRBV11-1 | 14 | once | TGTGCCAGCAGCTTCCAGCGGGAGACGGGTACGCAGTATTTT | CASSFQRETGTQYF
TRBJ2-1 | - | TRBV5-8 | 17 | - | TGTGCCAGCAGCTCGGACTTCGGACGAAGCTCCTACAATGAGCAGTTCTTC | CASSSDFGRSSYNEQFF
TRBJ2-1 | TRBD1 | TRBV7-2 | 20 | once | TGTGCCAGCAGCTTAGCGGGACAGGGGGCCTCTGGAACAAAATACAATGAGCAGTTCTTC | CASSLAGQGASGTKYNEQFF
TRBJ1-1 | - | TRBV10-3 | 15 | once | TGTGCCATCAGTGCGGCGGGACAAACGAACACTGAAGCTTTCTTT | CAISAAGQTNTEAFF
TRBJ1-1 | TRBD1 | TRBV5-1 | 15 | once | TGCGCCAGCAGCTCGACAGGGGGCGTTTACACTGAAGCTTTCTTT | CASSSTGGVYTEAFF
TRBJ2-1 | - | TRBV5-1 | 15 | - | TGCGCCAGCAGCCGCGCCCCTGATTGGGGCAATGAGCAGTTCTTC | CASSRAPDWGNEQFF
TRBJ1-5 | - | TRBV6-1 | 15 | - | TGTGCCAGCAGTGGGGGGGGACACTACAATCAGCCCCAGCATTTT | CASSGGGHYNQPQHF
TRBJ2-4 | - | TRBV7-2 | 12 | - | TGTGCCAGCAGCTCAACCGGGATCATTCAGTACTTC | CASSSTGIIQYF
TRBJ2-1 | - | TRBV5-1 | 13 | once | TGCGCCACGGGACAACAGGGTCTCAATGAGCAGTTCTTC | CATGQQGLNEQFF
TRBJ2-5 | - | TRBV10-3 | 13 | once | TGTGCCATCAGTGTTCGGGGGGCAGAGACCCAGTACTTC | CAISVRGAETQYF
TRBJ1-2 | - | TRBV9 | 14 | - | TGTGCCAGCAGCGAAAGGACGGGAGGACAAGGCTACACCTTC | CASSERTGGQGYTF
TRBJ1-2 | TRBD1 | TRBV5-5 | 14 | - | TGTGCCAGCAGCGTTACAGGGGAGGGCTATGGCTACACCTTC | CASSVTGEGYGYTF
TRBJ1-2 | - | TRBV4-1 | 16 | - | TGCGCCAGCAGCCAAGATCCGGGTACTCCCTACTATGGCTACACCTTC | CASSQDPGTPYYGYTF
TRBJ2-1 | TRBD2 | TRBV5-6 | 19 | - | TGTGCCAGCAGCTTGTATTGGCCGAGGAGCGGGAGGGGCTACAATGAGCAGTTCTTC | CASSLYWPRSGRGYNEQFF
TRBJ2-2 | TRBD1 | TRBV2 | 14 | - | TGTGCCAGCAGGGAAACAGGGGGTTCCGGGGAGCTGTTTTTT | CASRETGGSGELFF
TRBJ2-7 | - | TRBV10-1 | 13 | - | TGCGCCACCCGAGACAGGCCACCCTACGAGCAGTACTTC | CATRDRPPYEQYF
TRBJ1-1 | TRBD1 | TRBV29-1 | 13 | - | TGCAGCGTTGGATCCTCAGGGGGCACTGAAGCTTTCTTT | CSVGSSGGTEAFF
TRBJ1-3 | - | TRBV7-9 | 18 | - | TGTGCCAGCAGCTTCTACAGGGTCACGGGCTCGCGGGGAAACACCATATATTTT | CASSFYRVTGSRGNTIYF
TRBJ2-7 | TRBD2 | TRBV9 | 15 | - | TGTGCCAGCAGCTTTGGACTAGCGGAGCCCTACGAGCAGTACTTC | CASSFGLAEPYEQYF
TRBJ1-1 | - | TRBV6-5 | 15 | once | TGTGCCAGCAGTTCCTACGGGGGTCAGGGGAATGAAGCTTTCTTT | CASSSYGGQGNEAFF
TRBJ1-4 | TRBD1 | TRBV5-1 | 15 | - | TGCGCCAGCAGCCCCGGGACAGGGAAAAATGAAAAACTGTTTTTT | CASSPGTGKNEKLFF
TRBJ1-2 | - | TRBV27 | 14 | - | TGTGCCAGCAGTTCAGTGGGGGGGGCATTGGGCTACACCTTC | CASSSVGGALGYTF
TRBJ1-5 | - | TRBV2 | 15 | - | TGTGCCAGCAATTTCCAGGCAGGGGCAAACCAGCCCCAGCATTTT | CASNFQAGANQPQHF
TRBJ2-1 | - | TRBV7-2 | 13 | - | TGTGCCAGCAGCTTAGGCAGGCACAATGAGCAGTTCTTC | CASSLGRHNEQFF
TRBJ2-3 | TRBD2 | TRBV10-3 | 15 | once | TGTGCCATTAGCCCTAGCGGGATAGGGTCAGATACGCAGTATTTT | CAISPSGIGSDTQYF
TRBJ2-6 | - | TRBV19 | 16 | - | TGTGCCAGTAGTATTGTTTTAGGGCCTGGGGCCAACGTCCTGACTTTC | CASSIVLGPGANVLTF
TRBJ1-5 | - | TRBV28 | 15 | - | TGTGCCAGCAGCACCGGGGCTGTTGGCAATCAGCCCCAGCATTTT | CASSTGAVGNQPQHF
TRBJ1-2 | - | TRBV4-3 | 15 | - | TGCGCCAGCAGCCAAGGGTGGGGGGGCACCTATGGCTACACCTTC | CASSQGWGGTYGYTF
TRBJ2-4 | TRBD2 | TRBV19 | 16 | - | TGTGCCGGGACTAGCGGGGTTCCTCTAGCCAAAAACATTCAGTACTTC | CAGTSGVPLAKNIQYF